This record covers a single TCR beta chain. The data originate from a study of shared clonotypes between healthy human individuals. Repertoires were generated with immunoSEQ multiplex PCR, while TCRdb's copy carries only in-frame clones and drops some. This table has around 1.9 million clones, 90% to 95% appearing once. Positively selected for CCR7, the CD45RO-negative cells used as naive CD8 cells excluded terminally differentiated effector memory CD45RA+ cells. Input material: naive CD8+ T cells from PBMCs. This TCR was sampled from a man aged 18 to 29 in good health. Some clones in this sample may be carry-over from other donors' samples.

The CDR3 here is CASSLKFVDTQYF. The CDR3 DNA reads as TGTGCCAGCAGTTTAAAATTTGTGGATACGCAGTATTTT. The chain uses TRBV28 and TRBJ2-3; D is unresolved. CDR3 size: 13 residues. V gave up 2 bases and J gave up 6 bases, with 9 bases separating them. From germline, CDR1 is MDHEN and CDR2 SYDVKM.